Listed here are 31 T cell receptor beta chains from one sample, sequenced in a study of T cell responses to AZD1222 COVID-19 vaccine. Libraries were prepared by immunoSEQ multiplex PCR; TCRdb keeps only in-frame clonotypes and omits some of them. This sample has 75,000 to 90,000 clones, with 92% found just once. This specimen consisted of peripheral blood, obtained 28 days after the second AZD1222 dose. These receptors originate from an adult who received the AZD1222 COVID-19 vaccine.

The chain links TRBV11-3 to TRBJ1-1, with unresolved D. Looked up from germline, CDR1 is SGHNT and CDR2 is YENEEA. The V gene lost 3 bases and the J gene lost 1 base, with 9 bases spanning the gap. The CDR3 totals 14 residues. This chain's CDR3 is CASSLSTSNTEAFF. CDR3 nucleotides: TGTGCCAGCAGCTTGTCCACCTCGAACACTGAAGCTTTCTTT.

The chain employs TRBV10-3 and TRBJ2-7, with 15 bases aligning to TRBD2. CDR1 is ENHRY and CDR2 is SYGVKD in the germline V gene. Trimming cost V 2 bases and J 2 bases; bases outside gene matches: 4. The CDR3 extends over 17 amino acids. The CDR3 is CAISEGTSGGYPYEQYF. In DNA form, the CDR3 reads TGTGCCATCAGTGAGGGGACTAGCGGGGGGTATCCCTACGAGCAGTACTTC.

The chain combines TRBV2 with TRBJ1-2; possible D gene TRBD1, 6 bases. The length of the CDR3 is 14 residues. Trimming took 5 bases from V and 5 from J, leaving 15 bases between them. Germline CDR1 reads SNHLY; CDR2 reads FYNNEI. The CDR3 DNA reads TGTGCCAGCAGTAATTTCAGGGGCGAATATGGCTACACCTTC. It is translated as CASSNFRGEYGYTF.

The V call is TRBV14, the J call TRBJ1-1; D gene unclear. The V and J ends lost 4 bases and 0 bases respectively, with 6 bases between them. The CDR3 extends over 13 amino acids. The germline gives CDR1 SGHDN, CDR2 FVKESK. The CDR3 here is CASSPRMNTEAFF. The CDR3, as DNA: TGTGCCAGCAGCCCGCGCATGAACACTGAAGCTTTCTTT.

V usage is TRBV2 and J usage is TRBJ1-2; D unresolved. Deletions cut 5 bases from V and 2 bases from J, with 9 bases between. CDR1 is SNHLY and CDR2 is FYNNEI in the germline V gene. This CDR3 region has 13 residues. CDR3 DNA: TGTGCCAGCAGTACATCCCACAACTATGGCTACACCTTC. Its translation: CASSTSHNYGYTF.

V usage is TRBV13 and J usage is TRBJ2-2; no reliable D call. The germline V gene has CDR1 PRHDT and CDR2 FYEKMQ (reference sequence). The V end lost 5 bases, the J end lost 4 bases, and 20 bases lay between the germline ends. The CDR3 loop spans 17 amino acids. DNA for the CDR3: TGTGCCAGCAGCCTCAACCCAAGTGGGCATCTCACCGGGGAGCTGTTTTTT. This encodes CASSLNPSGHLTGELFF.

This clone was detected only once. The chain is built from TRBV11-2 and TRBJ1-2, with a tentative D call TRBD1 (5 bases). This CDR3 region has 15 residues. From germline, CDR1 is SGHAT and CDR2 FQNNGV. V lost 6 bases, J lost 3 bases, and 17 bases lay in between. CDR3 nucleotide sequence: TGTGCCAGCAGTCCCGCCGGGGGGGACTACTATGGCTACACCTTC. Translated: CASSPAGGDYYGYTF.

This chain links TRBV6-4 with TRBJ2-1; 12 nucleotides align to TRBD2. V was clipped by 6 bases and J by 4 bases; unmatched bases: 4. The CDR3 consists of 15 residues. Germline V lookup: CDR1 MRHNA, CDR2 SNTAGT. The CDR3 sequence is CASSPGTSGYNEQFF. The CDR3 DNA follows: TGTGCCAGCAGCCCCGGGACTAGCGGGTACAATGAGCAGTTCTTC.

The chain employs TRBV3-1 (or the pseudogene TRBV3-2) and TRBJ2-3; D possibly corresponds to TRBD2 (5 bases). From germline, CDR1 is LGHDT and CDR2 YNNKEL (reference sequence). Trimming removed 1 base at V and 8 bases at J, with 19 bases between. The CDR3 covers 16 residues. CDR3 in DNA: TGTGCCAGCAGCCAAGGGGCTAGCCCCGAAGTGGGTACGCAGTATTTT. Its translation: CASSQGASPEVGTQYF.

This CDR3 is CASRSDRDRGPGDTEAFF. The CDR3 nucleotides are TGTGCAAGTCGCTCAGACCGGGACAGGGGCCCCGGGGACACTGAAGCTTTCTTT. V is TRBV12-2 and J is TRBJ1-1; TRBD1, the table's D call, lacks a check against the DNA. TRBV12-2 counts as a pseudogene. This CDR3 contains 18 residues.

The chain carries TRBV5-1 and TRBJ2-1; 10 nucleotides agree with TRBD1. The trim removed 4 bases at V and 15 bases at J, leaving 10 bases unmatched. The CDR3 has 13 residues. Germline CDR1 is SGHRS and CDR2 is YFSETQ. The CDR3 DNA reads TGCGCCAGCAGCCCCGGACAGGGGGTAAATCCGTTCTTC. Protein: CASSPGQGVNPFF.

The V call is TRBV27, the J call TRBJ2-7; no clear D gene. The V and J ends lost 4 bases and 0 bases respectively, with 16 bases between them. From germline, CDR1 is MNHEY and CDR2 SMNVEV (reference sequence). The CDR3 is made up of 16 amino acids. CDR3 in amino acids: CASSWSVGGSSYEQYF. CDR3 sequence (DNA): TGTGCCAGCAGTTGGTCCGTAGGCGGAAGCTCCTACGAGCAGTACTTC.

This chain connects TRBV28 to TRBJ1-3; D gene ambiguous. V lost 6 bases and J 0 bases, leaving 12 bases between the germline ends. This CDR3 spans 15 amino acids. From germline, CDR1 is MDHEN and CDR2 SYDVKM. The CDR3 sequence: CASSGDTHSGNTIYF. CDR3 nucleotides: TGTGCCAGCAGCGGTGACACACACTCTGGAAACACCATATATTTT.

This clone has just one count. The chain links TRBV18 to TRBJ1-1; a weak D match, TRBD1 (5 bases). The CDR3 sequence is 15 residues long. Germline CDR1 KGHSH, CDR2 LQKENI. The ends were cut back, 6 bases at V and 0 bases at J, with 14 bases in the middle. The CDR3 loop reads CASSPRDLVNTEAFF. DNA of the CDR3: TGTGCCAGCTCCCCCCGGGACCTTGTGAACACTGAAGCTTTCTTT. Combining the CDR3 with reference TRBV18 and TRBJ1-1 gives the whole variable domain NAGVMQNPRHLVRRRGQEARLRCSPMKGHSHVYWYRQLPEEGLKFMVYLQKENIIDESGMPKERFSAEFPKEGPSILRIQQVVRGDSAAYFCASSPRDLVNTEAFFGQGTRLTVV.

This sequence joins TRBV19 and TRBJ2-1, with 11 bases that match TRBD2. V trimming: 6 bases; J trimming: 7 bases; junction bases outside the gene matches: 5. CDR1 is LNHDA and CDR2 is SQIVND in the germline V gene (reference sequence). The CDR3 contains 14 residues. The CDR3 here is CASRLAGVVNEQFF. The CDR3 DNA is TGTGCCAGTAGACTAGCGGGAGTGGTAAATGAGCAGTTCTTC.

V and J are TRBV9 and TRBJ1-6; D gene uncertain. CDR1 and CDR2 from the germline V gene are SGDLS and YYNGEE. CDR3 length equals 18 residues. V gave up 0 bases and J gave up 0 bases, with 13 bases separating them. CDR3 nucleotide sequence: TGTGCCAGCAGCGTAGATAAGGGATTCGGCTCCTATAATTCACCCCTCCACTTT. Protein sequence: CASSVDKGFGSYNSPLHF.

The gene calls are TRBV4-1 and TRBJ2-3; the D gene could be TRBD1 or TRBD2 (5 bases each). V dropped 0 bases and J dropped 0 bases, with 13 bases sitting between them. This CDR3 comprises 17 residues. CDR1 is MGHRA, CDR2 YSYEKL, per germline. In nucleotides, the CDR3 is TGCGCCAGCAGCCAAGATTGGGACGGACCTAGCACAGATACGCAGTATTTT. Protein: CASSQDWDGPSTDTQYF.

The V call is TRBV28, the J call TRBJ1-1; tentative D call: TRBD1 (5 bases). V was trimmed by 6 bases and J by 0 bases, leaving 17 bases between them. Per germline, CDR1 MDHEN and CDR2 SYDVKM. This CDR3 region has 16 residues. The CDR3: CASREAPGFMNTEAFF. In DNA form, the CDR3 reads TGTGCCAGCAGAGAGGCCCCAGGGTTCATGAACACTGAAGCTTTCTTT.

CDR3 amino acids: CASSFWTGGYTEAFF. The CDR3, as DNA: TGCGCCAGCAGCTTCTGGACAGGCGGATACACTGAAGCTTTCTTT. The rearrangement joins TRBV5-1 to TRBJ1-1; 7 bases fit TRBD1. J gave up 3 bases and V 2 bases, and 7 bases lay outside the gene matches. The CDR3 sequence is 15 residues long. Germline lookup yields CDR1 SGHRS and CDR2 YFSETQ.

The chain links TRBV5-8 to TRBJ1-5; 8 nucleotides align to TRBD1. This CDR3 spans 13 amino acids. Germline CDR1 and CDR2: SGHTS and YDEGEE. The junction had 4 bases not matched to a gene; V was cut back by 4 bases and J by 7 bases. The CDR3 sequence is CASSGTGTQPQHF. The CDR3 DNA follows: TGTGCCAGCAGCGGGACAGGTACCCAGCCCCAGCATTTT. Full variable domain (remainder filled in from reference TRBV5-8 and TRBJ1-5): EAGVTQSPTHLIKTRGQQATLRCSPISGHTSVYWYQQALGLGLQFLLWYDEGEERNRGNFPPRFSGRQFPNYSSELNVNALELEDSALYLCASSGTGTQPQHFGDGTRLSIL.

Only one count was recorded for this clone. The chain is built from TRBV11-2 and TRBJ2-3, with D hard to call. CDR1 and CDR2 (germline): SGHAT, FQNNGV. The CDR3 is 13 amino acids. Trimming left V 3 bases short and J 0 bases short, with 4 bases between. The CDR3 here is CASSFISTDTQYF. The CDR3 DNA follows: TGTGCCAGCAGCTTTATCAGCACAGATACGCAGTATTTT. The full variable domain, with the rest looked up from reference TRBV11-2 and TRBJ2-3, is EAGVAQSPRYKIIEKRQSVAFWCNPISGHATLYWYQQILGQGPKLLIQFQNNGVVDDSQLPKDRFSAERLKGVDSTLKIQPAKLEDSAVYLCASSFISTDTQYFGPGTRLTVL.

V and J are TRBV5-1 and TRBJ1-5; D not resolved. Germline V gives CDR1 SGHRS, CDR2 YFSETQ. V lost 3 bases and J 4 bases, leaving 8 bases between the germline ends. This CDR3 contains 13 residues. This CDR3 reads CASSSDANQPQHF. The CDR3 nucleotides are TGCGCCAGCAGCTCCGACGCTAATCAGCCCCAGCATTTT.

The chain joins TRBV9 to TRBJ2-1; no reliable D call. This CDR3 is built from 12 residues. CDR1 and CDR2 (germline): SGDLS, YYNGEE. Trimming removed 2 bases from V and 5 bases from J, with 5 bases in between. The CDR3 loop is CASSVKDNEQFF. DNA for the CDR3: TGTGCCAGCAGCGTGAAGGACAATGAGCAGTTCTTC.

The rearrangement joins TRBV14 to TRBJ2-7; D is unclear. Deletions cut 0 bases from V and 4 bases from J, with 7 bases between. The CDR3 covers 13 residues. Germline V gene sequence: CDR1 SGHDN, CDR2 FVKESK. CDR3 amino acids: CASSQDQNYEQYF. The CDR3 DNA follows: TGTGCCAGCAGCCAAGACCAGAATTACGAGCAGTACTTC.

The rearrangement links TRBV3-1 (or the pseudogene TRBV3-2) to TRBJ2-3, with TRBD2 identical over 9 bases. The CDR3 is 15 residues long. Germline CDR1 and CDR2: LGHDT and YNNKEL (reference sequence). Trimming removed 0 bases from V and 5 bases from J; junction bases left unmatched: 3. In DNA form, the CDR3 reads TGTGCCAGCAGCCAAGACGCTAGCGGGATAGATACGCAGTATTTT. This translates into CASSQDASGIDTQYF.

This chain joins TRBV28 and TRBJ1-2, with 9 bases lining up with TRBD1. The ends lost 7 bases at V and 7 bases at J; junction bases unmatched: 7. CDR3 length: 13 residues. CDR1 MDHEN and CDR2 SYDVKM come from the germline V gene. In DNA form, the CDR3 reads TGTGCCAGCACTGCAGACAGGGGGGTTGGCTACACCTTC. It codes for CASTADRGVGYTF.

The chain employs TRBV5-1 and TRBJ2-1; D possibly uses TRBD1 or TRBD2 (5 bases each). V shed 4 bases and J shed 5 bases, with 16 bases lying between them. The V gene's germline CDR1 is SGHRS and CDR2 YFSETQ. This CDR3 region has 15 residues. The chain's CDR3 is CASSLWGPDNNEQFF. Here the CDR3 DNA reads TGCGCCAGCAGCCTCTGGGGACCCGATAACAATGAGCAGTTCTTC.

V and J are TRBV29-1 and TRBJ2-3; D possibly corresponds to TRBD1 (5 bases). The CDR3 is made up of 13 amino acids. V was cut by 7 bases and J by 0 bases, with 11 bases left in between. Germline V gives CDR1 SQVTM, CDR2 ANQGSEA. The CDR3 region is CSARQTSTDTQYF. CDR3 coding DNA: TGCAGCGCCCGACAGACTAGCACAGATACGCAGTATTTT.

The V gene is TRBV4-3, the J gene TRBJ1-2, with TRBD1 as a possible D gene (5 bases). CDR3 length equals 15 residues. Germline CDR1 reads LGHNA; CDR2 reads YSLEER. The germline V and J ends were trimmed by 0 bases and 7 bases, with 15 bases remaining between them. The CDR3 nucleotides are TGCGCCAGCAGCCAAGAAGAGCGCAGGGAGACTGGCTACACCTTC. This encodes CASSQEERRETGYTF.

The chain employs TRBV14 and TRBJ1-4; TRBD1 might be the D (5 bases). CDR3 length: 18 amino acids. The germline V gene encodes CDR1 SGHDN and CDR2 FVKESK. V was pared by 0 bases and J by 8 bases, with 22 bases between. The CDR3 DNA is TGTGCCAGCAGCCAAGAATTTTTGTGGGACGTACAAAAGGAAAAACTGTTTTTT. This gives the protein CASSQEFLWDVQKEKLFF.

The chain carries TRBV5-1 and TRBJ2-1; D may be TRBD1 or TRBD2 (5 bases each). V was shortened by 1 base and J by 8 bases, with 13 bases between the two germline ends. This CDR3 spans 14 amino acids. Germline lookup yields CDR1 SGHRS and CDR2 YFSETQ. The CDR3 is CASSLSGSIDEQFF. In DNA, the CDR3 is TGCGCCAGCAGCTTGTCAGGGAGTATAGATGAGCAGTTCTTC.